The next 9 T cell receptor beta chains were all read from a single sample in a study of regulatory T cells in long-lasting Graves disease. Time point in this sample: newly diagnosed GD, antithyroid drugs for less than 3 months. From RNA extracted from PBMCs, the TCR library was made. TCR beta libraries were built with iRepertoire HTBI primers and Arm-PCR of CDR3 regions. TCRdb used MiXCR to reprocess the multiplex PCR reads, holding one entry per CDR3 protein. The repertoire has about 540,000 distinct CDR3 sequences, roughly 14% of them found once; the top ten carry 10%. A further study also used this sample, focusing on T cells in Graves' hyperthyroidism and ophthalmopathy.

This specimen was peripheral blood mononuclear cells (PBMCs), taken at new diagnosis, from a patient treated with antithyroid drugs. The source of these receptors is a man aged 25 to 40 with Graves disease.

This clonotype has at least ten counts. The genes are TRBV2 and TRBJ1-2; D is undetermined. Germline CDR1 SNHLY, CDR2 FYNNEI. The CDR3 is made up of 13 amino acids. Trimming took off 1 base at V and 6 bases at J, with 9 bases between the two ends. In DNA, the CDR3 is TGTGCCAGCAGTGAAGGCTGGGCAGATGGCTACACCTTC. Amino acid sequence: CASSEGWADGYTF. The full variable domain, rest sourced from reference TRBV2 and TRBJ1-2, is EPEVTQTPSHQVTQMGQEVILRCVPISNHLYFYWYRQILGQKVEFLVSFYNNEISEKSEIFDDQFSVERPDGSNFTLKIRSTKLEDSAMYFCASSEGWADGYTFGSGTRLTVV.

This clonotype was recorded at least ten times. The CDR3 loop is CASSKRARVYNEQFF. The CDR3 nucleotides are TGTGCCAGCAGCAAACGGGCGCGGGTTTACAATGAGCAGTTCTTC. The chain carries TRBV7-9 and TRBJ2-1; perhaps TRBD2 as D (5 bases). CDR1 and CDR2 from the germline V gene are SEHNR and FQNEAQ (reference sequence). CDR3 size: 15 residues. With 5 bases removed from V and 4 bases from J, the gap between germline ends came to 15 bases.

The chain couples TRBV7-9 to TRBJ2-5, with 7 bases that match TRBD2. The V gene's germline CDR1 is SEHNR and CDR2 FQNEAQ (reference sequence). V lost 0 bases, J lost 7 bases, and 5 bases stayed unmatched. The CDR3 extends over 14 amino acids. CDR3 loop: CASSLALAGGTQYF. CDR3 sequence (DNA): TGTGCCAGCAGCTTAGCGTTAGCGGGCGGGACCCAGTACTTC.

The chain has TRBV5-1 and TRBJ2-1; maybe TRBD2 (6 bases). V was cut by 7 bases and J by 8 bases, with 19 bases left in between. The germline V gene has CDR1 SGHRS and CDR2 YFSETQ. The CDR3 contains 14 residues. The CDR3 protein is CASGPTRMGDEQFF. CDR3 DNA: TGCGCCAGCGGCCCGACTAGAATGGGCGATGAGCAGTTCTTC.

This clonotype was observed a few times. This sequence joins TRBV6-2 or TRBV6-3 and TRBJ2-1; D may be TRBD2 (6 bases). CDR1 and CDR2 from the germline V gene are MNHEY and SVGEGT. V was shortened by 6 bases and J by 6 bases, with 18 bases between the two germline ends. This CDR3 spans 15 amino acids. CDR3: CASRPTGGGTNEQFF. The CDR3 nucleotides read TGTGCCAGCAGGCCTACTGGGGGAGGCACCAATGAGCAGTTCTTC.

The chain couples TRBV11-3 to TRBJ1-1; the D gene is possibly TRBD1 (5 bases). V lost 2 bases and J 5 bases, leaving 12 bases between the germline ends. CDR3 length: 14 amino acids. CDR1 and CDR2 from the germline V gene are SGHNT and YENEEA. The chain's CDR3 is CASSLRGSMTEAFF. The CDR3 DNA is TGTGCCAGCAGCTTAAGGGGAAGTATGACTGAAGCTTTCTTT. Based on the CDR3 plus reference TRBV11-3 and TRBJ1-1, the full variable domain is EAGVVQSPRYKIIEKKQPVAFWCNPISGHNTLYWYLQNLGQGPELLIRYENEEAVDDSQLPKDRFSAERLKGVDSTLKIQPAELGDSAVYLCASSLRGSMTEAFFGQGTRLTVV.

This clonotype was counted at least ten times. The chain is built from TRBV3-1 and TRBJ2-2, with D unclear. Per the germline V gene, CDR1 is LGHDT and CDR2 is YNNKEL (reference sequence). The CDR3 covers 13 residues. Trimming took off 1 base at V and 7 bases at J, with 7 bases between the two ends. The CDR3 sequence: CASSQGVGGELFF. CDR3 bases: TGTGCCAGCAGCCAAGGAGTGGGCGGGGAGCTGTTTTTT.

The CDR3 nucleotides read TGTGCCAGCAGCAGGGGGACTTTTACCGGGGAGCTGTTTTTT. Amino acids: CASSRGTFTGELFF. The chain combines TRBV7-9 with TRBJ2-2; D possibly uses TRBD1 or TRBD2 (6 bases each). The CDR3 has 14 residues. Per the germline V gene, CDR1 is SEHNR and CDR2 is FQNEAQ (reference sequence). Trimming pared 5 bases from V and 5 bases from J, leaving 12 bases between.

This clonotype has a count of ten or more. The V and J genes are TRBV19 and TRBJ1-4, with TRBD1 matching over 9 bases. The length of the CDR3 is 15 residues. V shed 5 bases and J 10 bases; nucleotides not matched to a gene: 11. Germline assignment: CDR1 LNHDA and CDR2 SQIVND (reference sequence). The CDR3 DNA follows: TGTGCCAGTAGTCCCGAGGGACAGGGACGCCGAAAACTGTTTTTT. Protein: CASSPEGQGRRKLFF.